This T cell receptor beta chain was retrieved from a study of blood T cell repertoires in COVID-19. At the level of the study: Sources were T cells, B-cell-depleted T cells, or PBMCs; the material itself was cDNA or gDNA.

Germline V lookup: CDR1 LNHDA, CDR2 SQIVND (reference sequence). V shed 5 bases and J 0 bases; nucleotides not matched to a gene: 18. The CDR3 sequence is 20 residues long. Per the authors' pipeline: Amplification with reference gene primers provided the estimates of nucleated cell counts. Sequenced by immunoSEQ multiplex PCR; TCRdb stores in-frame clones only, minus some. That table is the source of V, J and clone size, and D and trimming were worked out from the DNA. Among 110,000 to 150,000 clones listed, roughly 82% were seen once. This clone was counted once. The rearrangement links TRBV19 to TRBJ2-1; 8 nucleotides match TRBD1. The TCR was taken from a man aged 55 to 70 with active or convalescent COVID-19. The source material was peripheral blood. In nucleotides, the CDR3 is TGTGCCAGTAGTCCCCAGCGGACAGGGTTGGTAGTGGGCTCCTACAATGAGCAGTTCTTC. It codes for CASSPQRTGLVVGSYNEQFF. The full variable domain, completed using reference TRBV19 and TRBJ2-1, is DGGITQSPKYLFRKEGQNVTLSCEQNLNHDAMYWYRQDPGQGLRLIYYSQIVNDFQKGDIAEGYSVSREKKESFPLTVTSAQKNPTAFYLCASSPQRTGLVVGSYNEQFFGPGTRLTVL.